The 31 T cell receptor beta chains given below trace back to one sample, sequenced in a study of OX40 agonist ivuxolimab in advanced cancers. TCRdb's copy holds only in-frame clones and misses some; the assay was immunoSEQ multiplex PCR. The sample holds under 150,000 clones, 75% to 90% seen once. The source material was CD4+ or CD8+ T cells sorted from blood, sampled in a trial of the OX40 agonist ivuxolimab. The receptor source for this set is an adult with an advanced solid tumor such as melanoma, head and neck, liver or kidney cancer.

The chain links TRBV5-6 to TRBJ2-5; D perhaps matches TRBD2 (6 bases). The germline V and J ends were trimmed by 4 bases and 7 bases, with 20 bases remaining between them. CDR3 size: 15 residues. CDR1 and CDR2 (germline): SGHDT, YYEEEE. CDR3 sequence reads: CASSPIGTADGTQYF. CDR3 bases: TGTGCCAGCAGCCCGATCGGGACTGCCGATGGGACCCAGTACTTC. The whole variable domain, remainder taken from reference TRBV5-6 and TRBJ2-5, is DAGVTQSPTHLIKTRGQQVTLRCSPKSGHDTVSWYQQALGQGPQFIFQYYEEEERQRGNFPDRFSGHQFPNYSSELNVNALLLGDSALYLCASSPIGTADGTQYFGPGTRLLVL.

V and J are TRBV7-2 and TRBJ1-3; D is uncertain. In germline, CDR1 is SGHTA, CDR2 FQGNSA. The V gene lost 1 base and the J gene lost 4 bases, with 11 bases spanning the gap. The CDR3 runs to 15 residues. CDR3 sequence (DNA): TGTGCCAGCAGCTTAGACGTCGGTGACGGAAACACCATATATTTT. This translates into CASSLDVGDGNTIYF.

Only a few counts were recorded for this clone. The chain is built from TRBV6-5 and TRBJ2-7, with 10 positions matching TRBD1. CDR3 length equals 16 residues. The germline gives CDR1 MNHEY, CDR2 SVGAGI. J lost 4 bases, V lost 2 bases, and 8 bases had no gene match. DNA for the CDR3: TGTGCCAGCAGTTACACACCGACAGGGGGCGCTTACGAGCAGTACTTC. Amino acid sequence: CASSYTPTGGAYEQYF.

This clone was counted only a few times. This rearrangement joins TRBV29-1 to TRBJ1-1, with 8 bases lining up with TRBD1. V lost 7 bases and J lost 5; bases outside the gene matches: 6. In germline, CDR1 is SQVTM, CDR2 ANQGSEA. This CDR3 spans 12 amino acids. The CDR3 DNA is TGCAGCGCCGACAGGGGCGGAACTGAAGCTTTCTTT. As protein: CSADRGGTEAFF.

This sequence joins TRBV11-2 and TRBJ2-3, with D maybe TRBD1 (6 bases). Germline CDR1 reads SGHAT; CDR2 reads FQNNGV. The CDR3 covers 16 residues. V lost 5 bases to trimming and J lost 3 bases, with 18 bases between them. CDR3 loop: CASSLTPGHPTDTQYF. The CDR3 coding sequence is TGTGCCAGCAGCCTTACACCGGGACACCCAACAGATACGCAGTATTTT.

This chain links TRBV28 with TRBJ2-7; no definite D call. The length of the CDR3 is 15 residues. Trimming cost V 6 bases and J 7 bases, with 22 bases left between them. The germline V gene has CDR1 MDHEN and CDR2 SYDVKM. CDR3 residues: CASSPSPTYLGEQYF. In nucleotides, the CDR3 is TGTGCCAGCAGCCCTTCCCCGACATATTTGGGTGAGCAGTACTTC. Combining the CDR3 with reference TRBV28 and TRBJ2-7 gives the whole variable domain DVKVTQSSRYLVKRTGEKVFLECVQDMDHENMFWYRQDPGLGLRLIYFSYDVKMKEKGDIPEGYSVSREKKERFSLILESASTNQTSMYLCASSPSPTYLGEQYFGPGTRLTVT.

The chain carries TRBV7-9 and TRBJ2-5; no firm D call. The CDR3 totals 10 residues. V lost 5 bases to trimming and J lost 7 bases, with 5 bases between them. Germline CDR1 and CDR2: SEHNR and FQNEAQ (reference sequence). This CDR3 reads CASSVGTQYF. CDR3 nucleotides: TGTGCCAGCAGCGTAGGGACCCAGTACTTC.

The V and J genes are TRBV11-3 and TRBJ2-7; 9 bases are a match to TRBD1. The J segment lost 5 bases and the V segment lost 2 bases, leaving 4 bases of the junction unmatched. In germline, CDR1 is SGHNT, CDR2 YENEEA. The length of the CDR3 is 14 residues. The CDR3 DNA reads TGTGCCAGCAGCTTAAGGACAGGGGACGACGAGCAGTACTTC. Amino acid sequence: CASSLRTGDDEQYF.

This clone showed up just once. The chain links TRBV30 to TRBJ2-1, with TRBD2 matching 11 bases. The germline V gene has CDR1 GTSNPN and CDR2 SVGIG (reference sequence). V was clipped by 5 bases and J by 9 bases; unmatched bases: 9. The CDR3 spans 14 residues. CDR3 in amino acids: CAWSYSGGVGEQFF. The CDR3 DNA sequence: TGTGCCTGGTCATATAGCGGGGGGGTTGGTGAGCAGTTCTTC. Together with reference TRBV30 and TRBJ2-1, the CDR3 gives the full variable domain: SQTIHQWPATLVQPVGSPLSLECTVEGTSNPNLYWYRQAAGRGLQLLFYSVGIGQISSEVPQNLSASRPQDRQFILSSKKLLLSDSGFYLCAWSYSGGVGEQFFGPGTRLTVL.

V is TRBV6-1 and J is TRBJ1-3; no reliable D call. V was clipped by 3 bases and J by 9 bases, with 9 bases between them. Germline V CDR1 and CDR2: MNHNS, SASEGT. This CDR3 is built from 12 residues. CDR3 DNA: TGTGCCAGCAGTGACTTCCCCTCCACCATATATTTT. It yields the protein CASSDFPSTIYF.

Worth noting for this clone: As the CDR3 is not closed by the conserved phenylalanine or tryptophan, this likely results from a read error. The gene calls are TRBV5-1 and TRBJ2-7, with D perhaps TRBD2 (5 bases). The germline V and J ends were trimmed by 5 bases and 4 bases, with 13 bases remaining between them. This CDR3 has 13 residues. The germline V gene encodes CDR1 SGHRS and CDR2 YFSETQ. CDR3 loop: CASRFNERYEQYL. The CDR3 DNA follows: TGCGCCAGCAGGTTCAACGAGCGGTACGAGCAGTACCTC.

The chain joins TRBV7-2 to TRBJ2-7; 7 positions agree with TRBD1. Per the germline V gene, CDR1 is SGHTA and CDR2 is FQGNSA. Trimming at V came to 6 bases and at J to 2 bases, leaving 7 bases not matched to a gene. This CDR3 has 14 residues. The CDR3 loop reads CASSSRGGPYEQYF. CDR3 in DNA: TGTGCCAGCAGTTCGAGAGGGGGCCCCTACGAGCAGTACTTC.

This clone is a singleton in its sample. The chain couples TRBV27 to TRBJ2-7, with D tentatively TRBD1 or TRBD2 (6 bases each). The CDR3 is 17 residues long. Germline V gene sequence: CDR1 MNHEY, CDR2 SMNVEV (reference sequence). Trimming left V 3 bases short and J 7 bases short, with 25 bases between. The CDR3 spells CASSFPIRGLSYVEQYF. The DNA of the CDR3 is TGTGCCAGCAGTTTCCCCATACGGGGGCTTTCCTACGTGGAGCAGTACTTC.

V and J are TRBV28 and TRBJ1-5, with 11 bases fitting TRBD1. The germline CDR1 and CDR2 sequences are MDHEN and SYDVKM. The length of the CDR3 is 17 residues. V shed 7 bases and J 0 bases; nucleotides not matched to a gene: 8. The CDR3 here is CASIPGTGGHSNQPQHF. CDR3 DNA: TGTGCCAGCATTCCCGGGACAGGGGGACATAGCAATCAGCCCCAGCATTTT.

CDR3 sequence: CASSLDSDQPQHF. CDR3 coding DNA: TGTGCCAGCAGCTTGGACAGCGATCAGCCCCAGCATTTT. The chain is built from TRBV5-4 and TRBJ1-5; D not resolved. From germline, CDR1 is SGHNT and CDR2 YYREEE (reference sequence). The CDR3 loop spans 13 amino acids. Trimming took off 0 bases at V and 5 bases at J, with 6 bases between the two ends.

This chain connects TRBV5-1 to TRBJ2-5, with TRBD1 matching over 9 bases. The junction had 9 bases not matched to a gene; V was cut back by 3 bases and J by 3 bases. CDR3 length: 16 residues. Germline CDR1 reads SGHRS; CDR2 reads YFSETQ. CDR3 nucleotide sequence: TGCGCCAGCAGCTCCCGGGACAGGGACCTCAAAGAGACCCAGTACTTC. Its protein product is CASSSRDRDLKETQYF.

The V and J genes are TRBV7-8 and TRBJ2-7; no firm D call. CDR3 length: 13 amino acids. Germline V lookup: CDR1 SGHVS, CDR2 FQNEAQ. V was pared by 5 bases and J by 3 bases, with 11 bases between. The CDR3 spells CASSRMRNYEQYF. In DNA form, the CDR3 reads TGTGCCAGCAGCCGAATGAGGAACTACGAGCAGTACTTC.

CDR3 sequence: CAGRTGPTGELFF. CDR3 DNA: TGTGCGGGTAGGACAGGGCCCACCGGGGAGCTGTTTTTT. The chain has TRBV25-1 and TRBJ2-2, with TRBD1 matching 8 bases. CDR1 and CDR2 (germline): MGHDK, SYGVNS. This CDR3 is built from 13 residues. Looking up the rest from reference TRBV25-1 and TRBJ2-2 gives the full variable domain: EADIYQTPRYLVIGTGKKITLECSQTMGHDKMYWYQQDPGMELHLIHYSYGVNSTEKGDLSSESTVSRIRTEHFPLTLESARPSHTSQYLCAGRTGPTGELFFGEGSRLTVL.

In regard to this clone: The CDR3 end shows no conserved phenylalanine or tryptophan, and so a read error is likely. Because the CDR3's place on the DNA is in doubt, the DNA is left out and the CDR3 is given as listed by TCRdb. The chain uses TRBV7-9 and TRBJ1-1. The CDR3 is 10 amino acids long, termini counted. Germline V gives CDR1 SEHNR, CDR2 FQNEAQ (reference sequence). The CDR3 reads CASSFSREVL.

This chain joins TRBV29-1 and TRBJ2-4; the D is unclear. The CDR3 extends over 11 amino acids. CDR1 and CDR2 (germline): SQVTM, ANQGSEA. Between the trimmed V and J ends, which lost 4 bases and 6 bases, there was a span of 7 bases. CDR3: CSVVDGNIQYF. The CDR3 DNA reads TGCAGCGTTGTGGACGGAAACATTCAGTACTTC. The whole variable domain, remainder taken from reference TRBV29-1 and TRBJ2-4, is SAVISQKPSRDICQRGTSLTIQCQVDSQVTMMFWYRQQPGQSLTLIATANQGSEATYESGFVIDKFPISRPNLTFSTLTVSNMSPEDSSIYLCSVVDGNIQYFGAGTRLSVL.

The chain links TRBV2 to TRBJ1-5, with TRBD1 matching 8 bases. This CDR3 contains 15 residues. Germline V gives CDR1 SNHLY, CDR2 FYNNEI. After removal of 7 bases from V and 7 bases from J, the junction contained 12 bases not matched to a gene. As DNA, the CDR3 is TGTGCCAGCACTCCGGACAGGGCGTTAAACCAGCCCCAGCATTTT. The encoded protein is CASTPDRALNQPQHF.

By proportion, this clone is medium-sized. The chain couples TRBV30 to TRBJ1-2, with a tentative D call TRBD1 (6 bases). The germline CDR1 and CDR2 sequences are GTSNPN and SVGIG (reference sequence). The V end lost 4 bases, the J end lost 6 bases, and 18 bases lay between the germline ends. The CDR3 has 14 amino acids. CDR3 region: CAWTAPEGGHGYTF. CDR3 sequence (DNA): TGTGCCTGGACCGCACCGGAGGGGGGGCATGGCTACACCTTC.

The J gene is TRBJ1-1, the V gene TRBV4-1, with 7 positions matching TRBD1. Germline-derived CDR1 and CDR2 are MGHRA and YSYEKL. This CDR3 is 14 amino acids long. Unmatched junction bases numbered 9, after V lost 3 bases and J lost 8 bases. The CDR3 nucleotides read TGCGCCAGCAGCCAGGTACCGGGACAGCTAGAAGCTTTCTTT. Protein product: CASSQVPGQLEAFF.

The chain uses TRBV19 and TRBJ1-2; D unresolved. The CDR3 covers 11 residues. V lost 6 bases to trimming and J lost 7 bases, with 9 bases between them. Germline V gene data show CDR1 as LNHDA and CDR2 as SQIVND (reference sequence). The CDR3 DNA reads TGTGCCAGTAGCACGATGGTTGGCTACACCTTC. Its protein product is CASSTMVGYTF.

V is TRBV18 and J is TRBJ1-5; D not certain. V shed 0 bases and J shed 0 bases, with 6 bases lying between them. Germline CDR1 KGHSH, CDR2 LQKENI. The CDR3 spans 15 residues. This CDR3 is CASSPPNYSNQPQHF. The CDR3 region has the DNA TGTGCCAGCTCACCACCGAACTATAGCAATCAGCCCCAGCATTTT. Full variable domain (outside the CDR3, taken from reference TRBV18 and TRBJ1-5): NAGVMQNPRHLVRRRGQEARLRCSPMKGHSHVYWYRQLPEEGLKFMVYLQKENIIDESGMPKERFSAEFPKEGPSILRIQQVVRGDSAAYFCASSPPNYSNQPQHFGDGTRLSIL.

This chain links TRBV28 with TRBJ2-7; D may correspond to TRBD1 or TRBD2 (5 bases each). From germline, CDR1 is MDHEN and CDR2 SYDVKM. CDR3 length equals 15 residues. V was pared by 6 bases and J by 0 bases, with 15 bases between. The CDR3 nucleotides are TGTGCCAGCAGAGTGGGACCCCGGAGCTCCTACGAGCAGTACTTC. This sequence encodes CASRVGPRSSYEQYF.

V is TRBV6-6 and J is TRBJ1-4; D is uncertain. Trimming left V 2 bases short and J 2 bases short, with 9 bases between. The germline gives CDR1 MNHNY, CDR2 SVGAGI (reference sequence). The CDR3 covers 15 residues. The CDR3 spells CASSYTGGTNEKLFF. The CDR3 bases are TGTGCCAGCAGTTACACGGGCGGGACTAATGAAAAACTGTTTTTT.

The V and J genes are TRBV28 and TRBJ1-5; TRBD1 matches at 7 bases. The germline V gene encodes CDR1 MDHEN and CDR2 SYDVKM. This CDR3 has 16 residues. Unmatched junction bases numbered 8, after V lost 6 bases and J lost 0 bases. The CDR3 loop is CASRPGGANSNQPQHF. The CDR3, as DNA: TGTGCCAGCAGGCCAGGGGGGGCTAATAGCAATCAGCCCCAGCATTTT.

The V gene is TRBV2, the J gene TRBJ1-6; D possibly corresponds to TRBD1 (5 bases). This CDR3 has 13 residues. The V gene's germline CDR1 is SNHLY and CDR2 FYNNEI. Trimming removed 10 bases at V and 10 bases at J, with 17 bases between. CDR3 in DNA: TGTGCCATGGGACGGACAATGGGATCACCCCTCCACTTT. This gives the protein CAMGRTMGSPLHF.

There are a few counts of this clone. CDR3 amino acids: CASSLDNNYGYTF. CDR3 sequence (DNA): TGTGCCAGCAGCTTGGACAATAACTATGGCTACACCTTC. The chain employs TRBV5-4 and TRBJ1-2; the D is unclear. V was cut by 0 bases and J by 1 base, with 4 bases left in between. This CDR3 region has 13 residues. Germline V CDR1 and CDR2: SGHNT, YYREEE (reference sequence). The whole variable domain, filled in from reference TRBV5-4 and TRBJ1-2, reads ETGVTQSPTHLIKTRGQQVTLRCSSQSGHNTVSWYQQALGQGPQFIFQYYREEENGRGNFPPRFSGLQFPNYSSELNVNALELDDSALYLCASSLDNNYGYTFGSGTRLTVV.

This CDR3 is CASSEIGDTEAFF. DNA of the CDR3: TGTGCTAGCTCCGAGATAGGGGACACTGAAGCTTTCTTT. This chain connects TRBV7-7 to TRBJ1-1, with D possibly being TRBD1 (5 bases). This CDR3 contains 13 residues. Per the germline V gene, CDR1 is SSHAT and CDR2 is FNYEAQ (reference sequence).